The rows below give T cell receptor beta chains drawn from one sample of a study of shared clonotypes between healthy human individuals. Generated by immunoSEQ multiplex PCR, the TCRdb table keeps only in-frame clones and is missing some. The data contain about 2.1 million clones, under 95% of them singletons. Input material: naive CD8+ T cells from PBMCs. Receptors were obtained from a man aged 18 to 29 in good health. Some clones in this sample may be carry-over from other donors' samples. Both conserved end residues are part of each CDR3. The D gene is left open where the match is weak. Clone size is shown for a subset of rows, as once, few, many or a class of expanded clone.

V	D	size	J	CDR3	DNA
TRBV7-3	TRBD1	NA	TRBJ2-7	CASSLGPGTGVDEQYF	TGTGCCAGCAGCCTAGGGCCCGGGACAGGGGTAGACGAGCAGTACTTC
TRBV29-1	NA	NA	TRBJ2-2	CSVEDSRFANTGELFF	TGCAGCGTTGAAGATAGCAGATTCGCGAACACCGGGGAGCTGTTTTTT
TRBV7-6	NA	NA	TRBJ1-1	CASSYLVGEENTEAFF	TGTGCCAGCAGCTACCTCGTTGGCGAGGAGAACACTGAAGCTTTCTTT
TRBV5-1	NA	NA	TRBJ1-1	CASSLPRDGGNTEAFF	TGCGCCAGCAGCTTACCCCGGGACGGAGGGAACACTGAAGCTTTCTTT
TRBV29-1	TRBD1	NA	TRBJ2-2	CSGQDRGDTGELFF	TGCAGCGGCCAGGACAGGGGGGACACCGGGGAGCTGTTTTTT
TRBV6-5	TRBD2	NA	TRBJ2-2	CASSPGTSVPGELFF	TGTGCCAGCAGCCCCGGGACTAGCGTCCCCGGGGAGCTGTTTTTT
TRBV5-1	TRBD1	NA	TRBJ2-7	CASSPGTGASYEQYF	TGCGCCAGCAGCCCCGGGACAGGGGCTTCCTACGAGCAGTACTTC
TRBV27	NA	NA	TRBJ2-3	CASSSSGLTDTQYF	NA
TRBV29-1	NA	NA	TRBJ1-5	CSVPGDLGQPQHF	TGCAGCGTCCCGGGGGACCTCGGTCAGCCCCAGCATTTT
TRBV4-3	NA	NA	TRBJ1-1	CASSQVWGGNTEAFF	TGCGCCAGCAGCCAAGTTTGGGGGGGGAACACTGAAGCTTTCTTT
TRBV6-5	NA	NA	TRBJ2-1	CASLNAGEQFF	TGTGCCAGCCTAAACGCCGGTGAGCAGTTCTTC
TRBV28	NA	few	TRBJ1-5	CASSPQGYQPQHF	TGTGCCAGCAGTCCACAGGGATATCAGCCCCAGCATTTT
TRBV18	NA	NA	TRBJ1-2	CASSRTGPYGYGYTF	TGTGCCAGCTCACGTACCGGGCCCTACGGGTATGGCTACACCTTC
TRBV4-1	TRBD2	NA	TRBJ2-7	CASSQGKAGVYEQYF	TGCGCCAGCAGCCAAGGAAAGGCGGGGGTCTACGAGCAGTACTTC
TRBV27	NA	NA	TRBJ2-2	CASSLSFFPPGELFF	TGTGCCAGCAGTTTATCATTTTTCCCCCCCGGGGAGCTGTTTTTT
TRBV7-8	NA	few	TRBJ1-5	CASTLGAGGQPQHF	TGTGCCAGCACCCTAGGGGCGGGGGGTCAGCCCCAGCATTTT
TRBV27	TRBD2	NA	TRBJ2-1	CASSRIGAGALNEQFF	TGTGCCAGCAGTCGTATCGGGGCGGGAGCCTTAAATGAGCAGTTCTTC
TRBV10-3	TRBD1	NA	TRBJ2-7	CAISESQGVSYEQYF	TGTGCCATCAGCGAATCACAGGGGGTCTCCTACGAGCAGTACTTC
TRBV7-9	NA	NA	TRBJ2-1	CASRLSLNEQFF	TGTGCCAGCAGGTTATCTCTCAATGAGCAGTTCTTC
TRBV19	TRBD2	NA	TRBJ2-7	CASSPGLAGNTYEQYF	TGTGCCAGTAGTCCTGGACTAGCGGGTAACACCTACGAGCAGTACTTC
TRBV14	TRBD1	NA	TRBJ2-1	CASSLRTGALSYNEQFF	TGTGCCAGCAGCCTCCGGACAGGGGCCCTTTCCTACAATGAGCAGTTCTTC
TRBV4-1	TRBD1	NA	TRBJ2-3	CASSPSRDRADTQYF	TGCGCCAGCAGCCCGTCCCGGGACAGGGCCGATACGCAGTATTTT
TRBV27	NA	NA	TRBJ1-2	CASSPAGTSGTF	TGTGCCAGCAGTCCCGCCGGGACATCTGGCACCTTC
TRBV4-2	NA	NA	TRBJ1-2	CASSQRGSDGYTF	TGTGCCAGCAGCCAGCGAGGTTCGGATGGCTACACCTTC
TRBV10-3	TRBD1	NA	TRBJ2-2	CAITERDRENTGELFF	TGTGCCATCACTGAAAGAGACAGGGAGAACACCGGGGAGCTGTTTTTT
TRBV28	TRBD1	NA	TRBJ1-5	CASSFRGDRVYSNQPQHF	TGTGCCAGCAGTTTTCGGGGAGACAGGGTTTATAGCAATCAGCCCCAGCATTTT
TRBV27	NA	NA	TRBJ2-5	CASSLSVGAERAQYF	TGTGCCAGCAGTTTATCAGTAGGGGCCGAGAGGGCCCAGTACTTC
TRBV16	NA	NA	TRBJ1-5	CASSQSQPSSNQPQHF	TGTGCCAGCAGCCAATCGCAGCCCAGTAGCAATCAGCCCCAGCATTTT
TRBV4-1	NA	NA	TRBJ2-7	CASSQALGAEQYF	TGCGCCAGCAGCCAAGCCCTAGGAGCCGAGCAGTACTTC
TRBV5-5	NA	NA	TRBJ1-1	CAGAGPGTEAFF	TGTGCCGGGGCGGGCCCAGGCACTGAAGCTTTCTTT
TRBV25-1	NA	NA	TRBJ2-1	CASSEFKRYNEQFF	TGTGCCAGCAGTGAATTTAAGCGTTACAATGAGCAGTTCTTC
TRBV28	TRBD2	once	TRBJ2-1	CASSSGSGSSYNEQFF	TGTGCCAGCAGTTCAGGGAGCGGGAGCTCCTACAATGAGCAGTTCTTC
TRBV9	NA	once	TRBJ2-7	CASSVEGYEQYF	TGTGCCAGCAGCGTTGAGGGGTACGAGCAGTACTTC
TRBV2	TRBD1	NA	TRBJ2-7	CASSEQGATLFEQYF	TGTGCCAGCAGTGAACAGGGGGCCACCCTATTCGAGCAGTACTTC
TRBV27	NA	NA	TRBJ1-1	CASSLPGGEAFF	TGTGCCAGCAGTTTACCCGGGGGGGAAGCTTTCTTT
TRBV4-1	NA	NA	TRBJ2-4	CASSQMLNKNIQYF	TGCGCCAGCAGCCAAATGCTTAACAAAAACATTCAGTACTTC
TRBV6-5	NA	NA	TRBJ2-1	CASSQRGGEQFF	TGTGCCAGCAGTCAACGGGGAGGTGAGCAGTTCTTC
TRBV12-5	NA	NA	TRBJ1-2	CASGGGGDYGYTF	TGTGCTAGTGGAGGAGGAGGTGACTATGGCTACACCTTC
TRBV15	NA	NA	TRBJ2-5	CATSLPAGEAQYF	TGTGCCACCAGCCTACCGGCAGGGGAAGCCCAGTACTTC
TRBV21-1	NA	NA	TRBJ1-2	CASVPGQGSHGYTF	TGTGCCAGCGTCCCGGGACAGGGATCTCATGGCTACACCTTC
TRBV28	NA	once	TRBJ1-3	CASSLGGSGNTIYF	TGTGCCAGCAGTTTAGGGGGCTCCGGAAACACCATATATTTT
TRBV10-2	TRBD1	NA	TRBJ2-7	CASRPPGQGNYEQYF	TGCGCCAGCAGACCACCGGGACAGGGAAATTACGAGCAGTACTTC
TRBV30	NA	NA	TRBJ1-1	CAWKWVGGARKGNTEAFF	TGTGCCTGGAAGTGGGTGGGAGGGGCCCGAAAAGGGAACACTGAAGCTTTCTTT
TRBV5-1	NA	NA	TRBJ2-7	CASSLARVDGSSYEQYF	TGCGCCAGCAGCTTGGCCAGAGTCGACGGTTCCTCCTACGAGCAGTACTTC
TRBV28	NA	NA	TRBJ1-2	CASSLRGGGYGYTF	TGTGCCAGCAGTCTCCGGGGGGGCGGGTATGGCTACACCTTC
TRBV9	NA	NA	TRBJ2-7	CASSAHLETYEQYF	TGTGCCAGCAGCGCCCACTTGGAAACCTACGAGCAGTACTTC
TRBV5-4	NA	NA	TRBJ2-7	CASSNSPGRAYEQYF	TGTGCCAGCAGCAATAGCCCCGGAAGAGCCTACGAGCAGTACTTC
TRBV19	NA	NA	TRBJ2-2	CASSIWGMAGELFF	TGTGCCAGTAGTATTTGGGGGATGGCCGGGGAGCTGTTTTTT
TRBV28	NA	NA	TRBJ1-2	CASRPPTRTDHYGYTF	TGTGCCAGCAGGCCACCCACCAGGACAGACCACTATGGCTACACCTTC
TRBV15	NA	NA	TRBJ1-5	CATSRDIPGQPQHF	TGTGCCACCAGCAGAGATATTCCAGGTCAGCCCCAGCATTTT